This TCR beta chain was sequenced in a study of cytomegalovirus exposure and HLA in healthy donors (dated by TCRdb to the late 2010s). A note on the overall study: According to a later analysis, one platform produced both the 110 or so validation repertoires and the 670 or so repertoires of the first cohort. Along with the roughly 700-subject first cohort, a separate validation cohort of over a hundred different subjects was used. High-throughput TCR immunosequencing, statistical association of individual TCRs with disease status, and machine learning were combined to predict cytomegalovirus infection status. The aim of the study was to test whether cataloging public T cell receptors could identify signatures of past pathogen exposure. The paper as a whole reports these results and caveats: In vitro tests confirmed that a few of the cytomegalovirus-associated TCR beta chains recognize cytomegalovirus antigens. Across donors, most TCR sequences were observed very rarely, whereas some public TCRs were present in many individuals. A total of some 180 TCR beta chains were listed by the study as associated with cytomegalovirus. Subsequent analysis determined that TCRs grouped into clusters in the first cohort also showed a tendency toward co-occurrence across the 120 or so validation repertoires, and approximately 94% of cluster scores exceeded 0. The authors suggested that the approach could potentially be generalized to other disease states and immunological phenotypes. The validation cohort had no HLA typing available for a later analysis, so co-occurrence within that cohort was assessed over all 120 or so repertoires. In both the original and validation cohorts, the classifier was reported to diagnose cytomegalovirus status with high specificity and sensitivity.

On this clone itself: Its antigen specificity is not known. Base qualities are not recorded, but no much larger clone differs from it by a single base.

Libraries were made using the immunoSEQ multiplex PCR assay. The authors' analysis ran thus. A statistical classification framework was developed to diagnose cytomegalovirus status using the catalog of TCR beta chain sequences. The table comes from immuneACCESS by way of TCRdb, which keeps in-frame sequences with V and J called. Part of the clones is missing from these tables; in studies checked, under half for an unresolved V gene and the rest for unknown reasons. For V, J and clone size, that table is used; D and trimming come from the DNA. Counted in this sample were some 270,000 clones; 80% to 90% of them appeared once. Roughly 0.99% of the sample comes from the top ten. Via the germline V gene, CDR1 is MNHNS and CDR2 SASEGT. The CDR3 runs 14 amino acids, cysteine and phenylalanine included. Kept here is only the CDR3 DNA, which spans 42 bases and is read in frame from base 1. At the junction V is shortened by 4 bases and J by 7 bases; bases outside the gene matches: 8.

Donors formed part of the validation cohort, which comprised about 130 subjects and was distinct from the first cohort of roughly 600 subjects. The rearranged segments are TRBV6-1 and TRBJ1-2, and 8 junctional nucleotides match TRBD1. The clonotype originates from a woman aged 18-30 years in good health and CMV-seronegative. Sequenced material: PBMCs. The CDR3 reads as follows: CASSGSRGLGGYTF. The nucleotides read TGTGCCAGCAGTGGCAGCAGGGGGCTAGGTGGCTACACCTTC.